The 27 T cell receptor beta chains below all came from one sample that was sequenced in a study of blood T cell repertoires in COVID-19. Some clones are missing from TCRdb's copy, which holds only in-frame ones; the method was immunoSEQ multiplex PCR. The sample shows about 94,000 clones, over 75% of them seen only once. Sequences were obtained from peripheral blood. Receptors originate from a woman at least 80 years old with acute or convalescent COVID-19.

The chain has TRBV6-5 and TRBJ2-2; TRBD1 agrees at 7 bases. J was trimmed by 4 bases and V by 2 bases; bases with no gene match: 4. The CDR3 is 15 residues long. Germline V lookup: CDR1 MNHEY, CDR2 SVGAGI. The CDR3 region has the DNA TGTGCCAGCAGTTACACGACAGGGACCACCGGGGAGCTGTTTTTT. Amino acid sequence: CASSYTTGTTGELFF.

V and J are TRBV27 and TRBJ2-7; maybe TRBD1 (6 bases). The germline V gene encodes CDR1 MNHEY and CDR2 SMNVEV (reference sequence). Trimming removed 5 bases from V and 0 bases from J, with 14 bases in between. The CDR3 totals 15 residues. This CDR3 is CASSARTASSYEQYF. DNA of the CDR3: TGTGCCAGCAGTGCCCGGACAGCGAGCTCCTACGAGCAGTACTTC.

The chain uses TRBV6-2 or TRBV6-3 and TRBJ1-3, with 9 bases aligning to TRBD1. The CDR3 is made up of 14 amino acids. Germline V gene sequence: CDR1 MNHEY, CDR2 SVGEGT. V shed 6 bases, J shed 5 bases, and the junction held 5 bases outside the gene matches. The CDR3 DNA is TGTGCCAGCAGCAAGACAGGGGGAAGAAACACCATATATTTT. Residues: CASSKTGGRNTIYF.

The CDR3 nucleotides are TGTGCCTGGAGTGTATGGGGCAGGTCCCGGATTAATGAAAAACTGTTTTTT. Protein sequence: CAWSVWGRSRINEKLFF. The chain has TRBV30 and TRBJ1-4; tentatively, D is TRBD1 (5 bases). Germline V gives CDR1 GTSNPN, CDR2 SVGIG (reference sequence). Trimming left V 0 bases short and J 4 bases short, with 18 bases between. CDR3 length: 17 residues. The complete variable domain, with remaining parts taken from reference TRBV30 and TRBJ1-4, reads SQTIHQWPATLVQPVGSPLSLECTVEGTSNPNLYWYRQAAGRGLQLLFYSVGIGQISSEVPQNLSASRPQDRQFILSSKKLLLSDSGFYLCAWSVWGRSRINEKLFFGSGTQLSVL.

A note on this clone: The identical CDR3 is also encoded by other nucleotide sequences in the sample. The CDR3 DNA follows: TGTGCCAGCAGTTTAAGGGAGGACACTGAAGCTTTCTTT. It is translated as CASSLREDTEAFF. The gene calls are TRBV7-9 and TRBJ1-1; D remains unclear. From germline, CDR1 is SEHNR and CDR2 FQNEAQ (reference sequence). The length of the CDR3 is 13 residues. Trimming removed 6 bases from V and 3 bases from J, with 11 bases in between.

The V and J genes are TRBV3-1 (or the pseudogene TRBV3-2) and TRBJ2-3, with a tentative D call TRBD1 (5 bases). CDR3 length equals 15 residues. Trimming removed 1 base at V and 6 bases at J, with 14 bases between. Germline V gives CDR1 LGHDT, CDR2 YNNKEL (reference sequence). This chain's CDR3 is CASSQGQGPRDTQYF. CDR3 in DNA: TGTGCCAGCAGCCAAGGGCAGGGCCCCAGGGATACGCAGTATTTT.

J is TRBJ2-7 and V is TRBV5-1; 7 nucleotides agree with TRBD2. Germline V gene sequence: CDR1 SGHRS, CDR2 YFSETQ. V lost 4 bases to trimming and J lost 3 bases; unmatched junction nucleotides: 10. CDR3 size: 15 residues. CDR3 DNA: TGCGCCAGCAGCCCGGACCCAGGGAGGGACTACGAGCAGTACTTC. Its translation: CASSPDPGRDYEQYF.

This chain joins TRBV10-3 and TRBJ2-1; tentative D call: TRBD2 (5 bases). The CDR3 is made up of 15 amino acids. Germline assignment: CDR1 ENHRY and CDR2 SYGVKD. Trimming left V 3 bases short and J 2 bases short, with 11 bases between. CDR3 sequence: CAISDYSAPYNEQFF. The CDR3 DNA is TGTGCCATCAGTGATTATAGCGCCCCCTACAATGAGCAGTTCTTC.

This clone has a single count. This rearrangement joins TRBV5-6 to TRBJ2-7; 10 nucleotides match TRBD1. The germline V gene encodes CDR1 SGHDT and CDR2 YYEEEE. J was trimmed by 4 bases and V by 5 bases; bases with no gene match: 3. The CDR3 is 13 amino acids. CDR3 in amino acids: CASRAGQGYEQYF. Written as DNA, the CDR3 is TGTGCCAGCAGGGCGGGACAGGGGTACGAGCAGTACTTC.

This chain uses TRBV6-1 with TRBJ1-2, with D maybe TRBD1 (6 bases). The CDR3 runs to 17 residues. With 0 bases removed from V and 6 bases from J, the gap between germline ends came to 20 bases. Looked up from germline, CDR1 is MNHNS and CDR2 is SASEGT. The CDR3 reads CASSEAPGGLELHGYTF. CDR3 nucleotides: TGTGCCAGCAGTGAAGCTCCGGGGGGGCTCGAGCTTCATGGCTACACCTTC.

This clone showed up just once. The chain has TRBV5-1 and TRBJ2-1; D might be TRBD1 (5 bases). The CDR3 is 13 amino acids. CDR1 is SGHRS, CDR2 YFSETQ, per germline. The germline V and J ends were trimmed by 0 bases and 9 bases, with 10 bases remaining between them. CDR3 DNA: TGCGCCAGCAGCTTGGCAGGGCCCGGTGAGCAGTTCTTC. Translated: CASSLAGPGEQFF. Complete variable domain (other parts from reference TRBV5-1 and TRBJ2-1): KAGVTQTPRYLIKTRGQQVTLSCSPISGHRSVSWYQQTPGQGLQFLFEYFSETQRNKGNFPGRFSGRQFSNSRSEMNVSTLELGDSALYLCASSLAGPGEQFFGPGTRLTVL.

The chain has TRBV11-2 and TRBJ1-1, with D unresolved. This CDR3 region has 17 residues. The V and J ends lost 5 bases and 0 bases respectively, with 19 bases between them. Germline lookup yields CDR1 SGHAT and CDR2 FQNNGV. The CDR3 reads CASSPSVPTYMNTEAFF. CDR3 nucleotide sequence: TGTGCCAGCAGCCCCTCAGTCCCGACATACATGAACACTGAAGCTTTCTTT.

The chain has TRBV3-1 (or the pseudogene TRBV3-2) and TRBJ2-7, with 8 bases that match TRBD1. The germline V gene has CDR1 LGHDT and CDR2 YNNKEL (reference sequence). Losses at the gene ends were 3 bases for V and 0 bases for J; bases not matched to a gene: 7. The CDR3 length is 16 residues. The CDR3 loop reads CASSHVGTGGSYEQYF. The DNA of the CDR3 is TGTGCCAGCAGCCATGTCGGGACAGGAGGCTCCTACGAGCAGTACTTC.

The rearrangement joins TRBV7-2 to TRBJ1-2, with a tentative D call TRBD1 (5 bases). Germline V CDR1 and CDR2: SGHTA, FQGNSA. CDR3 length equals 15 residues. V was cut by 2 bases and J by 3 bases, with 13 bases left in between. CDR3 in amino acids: CASSLSLTGYYGYTF. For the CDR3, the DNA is TGTGCCAGCAGCTTATCTTTAACAGGTTACTATGGCTACACCTTC. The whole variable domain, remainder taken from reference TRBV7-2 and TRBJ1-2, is GAGVSQSPSNKVTEKGKDVELRCDPISGHTALYWYRQSLGQGLEFLIYFQGNSAPDKSGLPSDRFSAERTGGSVSTLTIQRTQQEDSAVYLCASSLSLTGYYGYTFGSGTRLTVV.

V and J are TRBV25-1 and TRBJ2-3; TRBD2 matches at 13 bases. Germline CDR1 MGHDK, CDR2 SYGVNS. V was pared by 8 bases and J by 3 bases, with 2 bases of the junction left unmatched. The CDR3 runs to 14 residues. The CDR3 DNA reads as TGTGCCAGCCGGACTAGCGGGAGAACAGATACGCAGTATTTT. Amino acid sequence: CASRTSGRTDTQYF.

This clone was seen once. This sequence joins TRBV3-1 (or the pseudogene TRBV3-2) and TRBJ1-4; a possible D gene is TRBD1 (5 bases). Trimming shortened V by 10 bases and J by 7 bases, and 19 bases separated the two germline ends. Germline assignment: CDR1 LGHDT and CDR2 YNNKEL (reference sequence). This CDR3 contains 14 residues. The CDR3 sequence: CATGLGGSGEKLFF. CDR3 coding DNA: TGTGCCACAGGGCTCGGGGGATCGGGTGAAAAACTGTTTTTT.

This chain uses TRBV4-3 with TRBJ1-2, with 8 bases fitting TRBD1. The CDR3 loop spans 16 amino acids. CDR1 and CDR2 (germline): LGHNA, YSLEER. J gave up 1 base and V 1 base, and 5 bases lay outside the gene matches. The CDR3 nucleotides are TGCGCCAGCAGCCAAGGGACAGGGAAAGATAACTATGGCTACACCTTC. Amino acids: CASSQGTGKDNYGYTF.

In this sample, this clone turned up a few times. The CDR3 here is CASSLVRGADDEQFF. For the CDR3, the DNA is TGTGCCAGCAGCTTAGTGCGGGGGGCGGACGATGAGCAGTTCTTC. This sequence joins TRBV7-9 and TRBJ2-1; TRBD2 matches 8 bases. The CDR3 extends over 15 amino acids. CDR1 is SEHNR, CDR2 FQNEAQ, per germline (reference sequence). Trimming removed 1 base from V and 8 bases from J; junction bases left unmatched: 7.

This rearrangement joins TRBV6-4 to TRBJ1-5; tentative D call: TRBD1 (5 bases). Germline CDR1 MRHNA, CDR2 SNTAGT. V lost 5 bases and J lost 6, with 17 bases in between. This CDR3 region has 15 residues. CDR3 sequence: CASSTSGGSSQPQHF. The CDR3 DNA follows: TGTGCCAGCAGTACCTCCGGGGGTTCCAGTCAGCCCCAGCATTTT.

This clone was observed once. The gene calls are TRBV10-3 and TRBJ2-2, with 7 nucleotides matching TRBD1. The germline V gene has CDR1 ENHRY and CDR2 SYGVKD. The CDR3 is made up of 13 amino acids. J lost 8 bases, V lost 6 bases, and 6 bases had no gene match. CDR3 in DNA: TGTGCCATCAGCGACAGGGATCCAGGGGAGCTGTTTTTT. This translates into CAISDRDPGELFF.

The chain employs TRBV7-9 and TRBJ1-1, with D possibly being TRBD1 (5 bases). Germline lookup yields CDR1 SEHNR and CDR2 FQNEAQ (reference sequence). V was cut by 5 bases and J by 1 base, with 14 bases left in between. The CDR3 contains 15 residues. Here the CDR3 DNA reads TGTGCCAGCAGCCCCCCCGGACACCCGAACACTGAAGCTTTCTTT. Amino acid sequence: CASSPPGHPNTEAFF.

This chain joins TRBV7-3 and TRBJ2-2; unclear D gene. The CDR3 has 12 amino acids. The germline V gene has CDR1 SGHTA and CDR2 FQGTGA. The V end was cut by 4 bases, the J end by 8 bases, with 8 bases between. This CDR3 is CASSSGEGELFF. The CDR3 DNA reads TGTGCCAGCAGCTCAGGTGAAGGGGAGCTGTTTTTT.

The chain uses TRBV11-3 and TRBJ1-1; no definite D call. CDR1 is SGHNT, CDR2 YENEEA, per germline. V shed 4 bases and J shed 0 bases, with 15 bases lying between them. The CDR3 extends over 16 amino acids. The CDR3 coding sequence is TGTGCCAGCAGCTCACTACGAACTGTTATGAACACTGAAGCTTTCTTT. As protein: CASSSLRTVMNTEAFF.

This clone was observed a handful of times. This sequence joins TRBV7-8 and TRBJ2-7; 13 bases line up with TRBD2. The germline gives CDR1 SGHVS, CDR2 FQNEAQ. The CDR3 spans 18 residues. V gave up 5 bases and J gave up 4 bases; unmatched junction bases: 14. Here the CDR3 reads CASSLGTSGNIKGYEQYF. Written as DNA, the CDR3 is TGTGCCAGCAGCCTCGGGACTAGCGGGAATATTAAGGGGTACGAGCAGTACTTC.

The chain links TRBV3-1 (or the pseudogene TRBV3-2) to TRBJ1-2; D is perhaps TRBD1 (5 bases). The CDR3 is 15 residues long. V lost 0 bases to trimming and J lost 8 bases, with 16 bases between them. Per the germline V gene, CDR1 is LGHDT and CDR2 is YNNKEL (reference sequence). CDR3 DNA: TGTGCCAGCAGCCAAGATCTGAGCAGGCCAGGGGGCTACACCTTC. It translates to CASSQDLSRPGGYTF.

The CDR3 is CASRKSFTGTGWGNTIYF. The CDR3 DNA reads TGTGCCAGCAGAAAGTCATTCACCGGGACAGGGTGGGGAAACACCATATATTTT. J is TRBJ1-3 and V is TRBV27; 9 bases align to TRBD1. V lost 6 bases, J lost 4 bases, and 16 bases stayed unmatched. The CDR3 spans 18 residues. Germline CDR1 MNHEY, CDR2 SMNVEV (reference sequence).

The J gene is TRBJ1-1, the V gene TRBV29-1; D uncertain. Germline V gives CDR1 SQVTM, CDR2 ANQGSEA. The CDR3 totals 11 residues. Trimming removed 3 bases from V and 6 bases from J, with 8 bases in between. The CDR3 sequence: CSVEPGAEAFF. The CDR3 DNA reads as TGCAGCGTTGAGCCCGGGGCTGAAGCTTTCTTT.